Presented here are 2 T cell receptor beta chains from one specimen sequenced in a study of OX40 agonist ivuxolimab in advanced cancers. Method: immunoSEQ multiplex PCR; TCRdb's copy keeps in-frame clones and lacks some. The table includes 90,000 to 100,000 clones, 75% to 90% detected once. Sample: CD4+ or CD8+ T cells sorted from blood, taken in a trial of the OX40 agonist ivuxolimab. The origin of the receptors is an adult with an advanced solid tumor such as melanoma, head and neck, liver or kidney cancer.

The chain carries TRBV6-1 and TRBJ2-1; D may be TRBD2 (5 bases). The CDR3 totals 17 residues. Germline CDR1 reads MNHNS; CDR2 reads SASEGT. V lost 2 bases and J lost 7, with 21 bases in between. The CDR3 DNA is TGTGCCAGCAGTGAATTGTGGGCGGCAGTAGCGTTTAATGAGCAGTTCTTC. Protein product: CASSELWAAVAFNEQFF.

This clone came up once. The gene calls are TRBV5-1 and TRBJ2-4; TRBD1 matches 10 bases. The CDR3 runs 14 residues. V lost 4 bases and J lost 9; bases outside the gene matches: 7. Germline CDR1 and CDR2: SGHRS and YFSETQ. This chain's CDR3 is CASSLRTGGRIQYF. CDR3 DNA: TGCGCCAGCAGCCTCCGGACAGGGGGGCGCATTCAGTACTTC.